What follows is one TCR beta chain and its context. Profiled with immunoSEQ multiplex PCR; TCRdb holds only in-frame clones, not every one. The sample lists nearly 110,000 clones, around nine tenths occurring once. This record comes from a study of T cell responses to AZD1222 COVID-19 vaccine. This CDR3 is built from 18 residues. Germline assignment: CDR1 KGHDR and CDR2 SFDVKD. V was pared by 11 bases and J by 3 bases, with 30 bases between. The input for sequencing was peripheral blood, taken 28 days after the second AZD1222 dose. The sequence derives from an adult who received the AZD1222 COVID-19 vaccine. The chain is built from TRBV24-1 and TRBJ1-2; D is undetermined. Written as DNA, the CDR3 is TGTGCCATTGCGGATACCGGGTCCCCCTATTCTACCCACTATGGCTACACCTTC. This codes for CAIADTGSPYSTHYGYTF.